This T cell receptor (beta chain) is from a study of blood T cell repertoires in COVID-19. TCRdb keeps only in-frame clones here, not all; method: immunoSEQ multiplex PCR. This sample has about 140,000 clones, with roughly 73% found just once. Trimming left V 0 bases short and J 8 bases short, with 7 bases between. Germline CDR1 reads LNHDA; CDR2 reads SQIVND (reference sequence). The CDR3 is made up of 13 amino acids. This sequence was found in a woman aged 50 to 60 with active or convalescent COVID-19. The sample was peripheral blood. The chain joins TRBV19 to TRBJ2-2; unclear D gene. Written as DNA, the CDR3 is TGTGCCAGTAGTATAGACAAACAGGGGGAGCTGTTTTTT. This encodes CASSIDKQGELFF. Looking up the rest from reference TRBV19 and TRBJ2-2 gives the full variable domain: DGGITQSPKYLFRKEGQNVTLSCEQNLNHDAMYWYRQDPGQGLRLIYYSQIVNDFQKGDIAEGYSVSREKKESFPLTVTSAQKNPTAFYLCASSIDKQGELFFGEGSRLTVL.